This T cell receptor beta chain comes out of a study of cytomegalovirus exposure and HLA in healthy donors. Overall study results and limits: The authors reported that TCR beta sequences could predict HLA-A and HLA-B alleles. These predictions were accurate for most subjects in the first cohort. Three chains linked to CMV were shown in vitro to be specific for CMV antigens.

V shed 5 bases and J shed 7 bases, with 6 bases lying between them. CDR3 size: 11 residues. CDR1 and CDR2 from the germline V gene are SGHTA and FQGNSA. As for this clone: Its antigen is not known.

The PCR had 60 Vbeta and 13 Jbeta primers. Clones were read by immunoSEQ multiplex PCR, and TCRdb kept only the in-frame ones, dropping some. This table has roughly 84,000 clones, over 75% appearing once. The sequenced sample consisted of PBMCs. The origin of this receptor is a man between 45 and 60 years old in good health and CMV-seronegative. V is TRBV7-2 and J is TRBJ2-1; D gene uncertain. The CDR3 DNA is TGTGCCAGCAGCCAACTTAATGAGCAGTTCTTC. It codes for CASSQLNEQFF.